One sample yielded the 28 T cell receptor beta chains listed below, sequenced in a study of CD8 T cells in ankylosing spondylitis. Study outcomes and limitations: The study identified a TCR beta motif of under 10 highly homologous variants that appeared characteristic of ankylosing spondylitis blood.

TCRdb ran MiXCR on the 5' RACE reads and lists one entry per CDR3 protein. The sample shows about 390,000 distinct CDR3 sequences, 20% to 25% of them seen only once. Their antigens remain unidentified. The sample taken for sequencing was blood, either unsorted or a sorted T cell fraction (not recorded which). The origin of the receptors is a male donor with ankylosing spondylitis.

The genes are TRBV29-1 and TRBJ2-5; TRBD1 agrees at 11 bases. The CDR3 has 15 amino acids. The germline CDR1 and CDR2 sequences are SQVTM and ANQGSEA. V shed 6 bases, J shed 2 bases, and the junction held 8 bases outside the gene matches. The CDR3 protein is CSVTGTGGPQETQYF. CDR3 in DNA: TGCAGCGTAACGGGGACAGGGGGACCTCAAGAGACCCAGTACTTC.

This clonotype has only a few counts. The chain links TRBV5-1 to TRBJ2-3; D ambiguous. The CDR3 totals 15 residues. Trimming stripped 7 bases from V and 0 bases from J, with 15 bases between. Germline V gene lookup returns CDR1 SGHRS and CDR2 YFSETQ. The CDR3 nucleotides are TGCGCCAGCTCCCCTGTTATCTCCAGCACAGATACGCAGTATTTT. Its translation is CASSPVISSTDTQYF.

This clonotype has just a few counts. The V and J genes are TRBV6-1 and TRBJ2-7; 8 bases are shared with TRBD1. This CDR3 region has 13 residues. J was trimmed by 3 bases and V by 6 bases; bases with no gene match: 4. CDR1 is MNHNS, CDR2 SASEGT, per germline. In nucleotides, the CDR3 is TGTGCCAGCAGGACGGACAGGGACTACGAGCAGTACTTC. Encoded protein: CASRTDRDYEQYF.

This clonotype was seen many times. The chain recombines TRBV14 with TRBJ2-2; 7 bases line up with TRBD1. V gave up 4 bases and J gave up 0 bases; unmatched junction bases: 5. Germline-derived CDR1 and CDR2 are SGHDN and FVKESK. CDR3 size: 16 residues. The CDR3 reads CASSRAGTANTGELFF. The CDR3 DNA is TGTGCCAGCAGCCGGGCCGGGACAGCGAACACCGGGGAGCTGTTTTTT. Full variable domain (missing parts from reference TRBV14 and TRBJ2-2): EAGVTQFPSHSVIEKGQTVTLRCDPISGHDNLYWYRRVMGKEIKFLLHFVKESKQDESGMPNNRFLAERTGGTYSTLKVQPAELEDSGVYFCASSRAGTANTGELFFGEGSRLTVL.

This clonotype was seen only a few times. This chain connects TRBV4-2 to TRBJ1-1, with D unclear. The ends were cut back, 0 bases at V and 6 bases at J, with 14 bases in the middle. Germline CDR1 reads LGHNA; CDR2 reads YNFKEQ. This CDR3 is built from 15 residues. The CDR3 reads CASSQDKGVSAEAFF. The CDR3, as DNA: TGTGCCAGCAGCCAAGATAAGGGAGTCAGCGCTGAAGCTTTCTTT.

This clonotype has only a few counts. The V call is TRBV6-2 or TRBV6-3, the J call TRBJ2-6, with D tentatively TRBD2 (6 bases). Per the germline V gene, CDR1 is MNHEY and CDR2 is SVGEGT. The CDR3 runs 17 residues. Trimming took off 8 bases at V and 0 bases at J, with 17 bases between the two ends. The CDR3 DNA reads TGTGCCAGCGGTTTTAGCGGCTTGAGCTCTGGGGCCAACGTCCTGACTTTC. Its protein is CASGFSGLSSGANVLTF.

This chain links TRBV5-6 with TRBJ2-3; D may be TRBD2 (6 bases). CDR1 is SGHDT and CDR2 is YYEEEE in the germline V gene. The V and J ends lost 2 bases and 4 bases respectively, with 14 bases between them. CDR3 length: 15 amino acids. CDR3 sequence: CASSFGASASDTQYF. CDR3 nucleotides: TGTGCCAGCAGCTTCGGGGCTAGCGCTTCAGATACGCAGTATTTT.

V usage is TRBV20-1 and J usage is TRBJ2-1; TRBD2 is a possible D gene (6 bases). This CDR3 has 11 amino acids. Germline assignment: CDR1 DFQATT and CDR2 SNEGSKA (reference sequence). V gave up 8 bases and J gave up 15 bases, with 20 bases separating them. CDR3 in DNA: TGCAGTCCCAACTCTGGGGACTTGCTGTTCTTC. Its protein is CSPNSGDLLFF.

The V call is TRBV20-1, the J call TRBJ1-5; D is unclear. Germline CDR1 is DFQATT and CDR2 is SNEGSKA (reference sequence). The CDR3 consists of 16 residues. Trimming removed 6 bases from V and 0 bases from J, with 18 bases in between. CDR3 sequence: CSARGPRLYSNQPQHF. In DNA form, the CDR3 reads TGCAGTGCCCGTGGGCCCCGTCTTTATAGCAATCAGCCCCAGCATTTT.

This clonotype has just a few counts. The chain carries TRBV7-2 and TRBJ1-2, with 9 bases fitting TRBD1. CDR1 is SGHTA and CDR2 is FQGNSA in the germline V gene. V was pared by 1 base and J by 5 bases, with 11 bases of the junction left unmatched. The CDR3 sequence is 17 residues long. The CDR3 sequence is CASSLGGTGRALYGYTF. DNA of the CDR3: TGTGCCAGCAGCTTAGGGGGGACAGGGAGAGCCCTTTATGGCTACACCTTC.

The chain links TRBV5-1 to TRBJ2-7, with D tentatively TRBD1 or TRBD2 (5 bases each). Germline loops: CDR1 SGHRS, CDR2 YFSETQ. The CDR3 sequence is 13 residues long. Trimming removed 4 bases at V and 2 bases at J, with 10 bases between. The CDR3 DNA reads as TGCGCCAGCAGCCCCGTGGGGGCCTACGAGCAGTACTTC. It yields the protein CASSPVGAYEQYF.

The V call is TRBV15, the J call TRBJ2-2; 7 nucleotides match TRBD2. From germline, CDR1 is LNHNV and CDR2 YYDKDF (reference sequence). This CDR3 contains 17 residues. Trimming removed 4 bases from V and 1 base from J; junction bases left unmatched: 9. The CDR3 coding sequence is TGTGCCACCAGCAAAAAACATCAGCGGGAGAACACCGGGGAGCTGTTTTTT. Protein product: CATSKKHQRENTGELFF.

The CDR3 here is CSARDNRGRGGYTF. In DNA form, the CDR3 reads TGCAGTGCTAGAGACAACAGGGGGCGGGGTGGCTACACCTTC. The rearrangement uses TRBV20-1 and TRBJ1-2, with 9 bases fitting TRBD1. The CDR3 runs to 14 residues. Germline CDR1 reads DFQATT; CDR2 reads SNEGSKA (reference sequence). V trimming: 0 bases; J trimming: 7 bases; junction bases outside the gene matches: 6.

This clonotype was seen only a few times. V usage is TRBV6-2 or TRBV6-3 and J usage is TRBJ2-5, with 9 bases lining up with TRBD2. The CDR3 is made up of 16 amino acids. Losses at the gene ends were 8 bases for V and 0 bases for J; bases not matched to a gene: 10. Per germline, CDR1 MNHEY and CDR2 SVGEGT. The CDR3 sequence is CASPAGLAGNQETQYF. The CDR3 coding sequence is TGTGCCAGCCCCGCCGGGCTAGCGGGAAACCAAGAGACCCAGTACTTC.

This clonotype appeared a few times. The chain uses TRBV11-2 and TRBJ2-7; TRBD2 might be the D (6 bases). With 0 bases removed from V and 6 bases from J, the gap between germline ends came to 12 bases. Per germline, CDR1 SGHAT and CDR2 FQNNGV. CDR3 length equals 14 residues. The CDR3 region is CASSLERDWGEQYF. Here the CDR3 DNA reads TGTGCCAGCAGCTTAGAGAGGGACTGGGGCGAGCAGTACTTC.

This clonotype was observed many times. The gene calls are TRBV5-1 and TRBJ2-2; D is perhaps TRBD1 (5 bases). This CDR3 contains 16 residues. CDR1 and CDR2 (germline): SGHRS, YFSETQ. Trimming shortened V by 4 bases and J by 3 bases, and 16 bases separated the two germline ends. The CDR3 region is CASSAHFIGDTGELFF. The CDR3 coding sequence is TGCGCCAGCAGCGCCCACTTTATAGGGGACACCGGGGAGCTGTTTTTT. Drawing the rest from reference TRBV5-1 and TRBJ2-2, the complete variable domain is KAGVTQTPRYLIKTRGQQVTLSCSPISGHRSVSWYQQTPGQGLQFLFEYFSETQRNKGNFPGRFSGRQFSNSRSEMNVSTLELGDSALYLCASSAHFIGDTGELFFGEGSRLTVL.

This clonotype was detected a few times. The chain joins TRBV20-1 to TRBJ2-7, with 10 bases fitting TRBD2. The V segment lost 3 bases and the J segment 3 bases; nucleotides outside the gene matches: 11. Germline CDR1 DFQATT, CDR2 SNEGSKA (reference sequence). The length of the CDR3 is 16 residues. The CDR3 spells CSASPGLAGVYYEQYF. The CDR3 DNA follows: TGCAGTGCTAGCCCGGGGCTAGCGGGAGTTTACTACGAGCAGTACTTC.

The rearrangement links TRBV6-5 to TRBJ2-7; TRBD1 matches at 9 bases. Per the germline V gene, CDR1 is MNHEY and CDR2 is SVGAGI. The CDR3 is 16 residues long. Trimming cost V 0 bases and J 6 bases; bases outside gene matches: 9. As DNA, the CDR3 is TGTGCCAGCAGTTACTCTTCACAGGGGGCTTTAAGCGAGCAGTACTTC. It specifies CASSYSSQGALSEQYF.

This clonotype was seen only a few times. This chain links TRBV29-1 with TRBJ2-7; 9 bases agree with TRBD1. Losses at the gene ends were 4 bases for V and 5 bases for J; bases not matched to a gene: 9. The CDR3 is 14 residues long. The germline gives CDR1 SQVTM, CDR2 ANQGSEA. The CDR3, as DNA: TGCAGCGTTGGAGTTCTGGGACAGGGAAACGAGCAGTACTTC. Its translation: CSVGVLGQGNEQYF.

This clonotype was found a few times. The chain is built from TRBV19 and TRBJ2-2; D may correspond to TRBD1 or TRBD2 (5 bases each). Between the trimmed V and J ends, which lost 8 bases and 4 bases, there was a span of 14 bases. Germline CDR1 LNHDA, CDR2 SQIVND (reference sequence). This CDR3 has 14 amino acids. The CDR3 reads CASQGRTRTGELFF. As DNA, the CDR3 is TGTGCCAGTCAGGGCAGGACTCGCACCGGGGAGCTGTTTTTT.

This clonotype was observed a handful of times. The chain joins TRBV7-2 to TRBJ2-3; weak D call: TRBD1 (6 bases). CDR1 and CDR2 from the germline V gene are SGHTA and FQGNSA. V was trimmed by 10 bases and J by 3 bases, leaving 17 bases between them. This CDR3 comprises 14 residues. CDR3 DNA sequence: TGTGCCACTCGCAGGGGTATAGTAACAGATACGCAGTATTTT. It is translated as CATRRGIVTDTQYF.

The chain combines TRBV28 with TRBJ1-4; D possibly corresponds to TRBD1 (5 bases). The germline V gene has CDR1 MDHEN and CDR2 SYDVKM. The CDR3 spans 13 residues. The V gene lost 7 bases and the J gene lost 14 bases, with 20 bases spanning the gap. As DNA, the CDR3 is TGTGCCAGCAATCCCTATGAGACAGTCGGGCTGTTTTTT. Protein product: CASNPYETVGLFF. Supplemented by reference TRBV28 and TRBJ1-4, the full variable domain reads DVKVTQSSRYLVKRTGEKVFLECVQDMDHENMFWYRQDPGLGLRLIYFSYDVKMKEKGDIPEGYSVSREKKERFSLILESASTNQTSMYLCASNPYETVGLFFGSGTQLSVL.

This CDR3 reads CSGGAGGTDTQYF. CDR3 in DNA: TGCAGCGGGGGGGCAGGGGGTACAGATACGCAGTATTTT. The chain combines TRBV29-1 with TRBJ2-3, with D possibly matching TRBD1 (7 bases). The CDR3 loop spans 13 amino acids. Germline V gives CDR1 SQVTM, CDR2 ANQGSEA. V was cut by 7 bases and J by 3 bases, with 14 bases left in between.

The chain has TRBV14 and TRBJ1-2; D not certain. The CDR3 spans 14 residues. Germline-derived CDR1 and CDR2 are SGHDN and FVKESK. The germline V and J ends were trimmed by 5 bases and 4 bases, with 14 bases remaining between them. The CDR3 nucleotides are TGTGCCAGCAGCTCAAGTGTCGGGCCCTATGGCTACACCTTC. Translation gives CASSSSVGPYGYTF.

V and J are TRBV6-1 and TRBJ2-7; D may be TRBD1 or TRBD2 (5 bases each). Germline CDR1 reads MNHNS; CDR2 reads SASEGT. CDR3 length: 14 residues. V was shortened by 6 bases and J by 7 bases, with 19 bases between the two germline ends. In nucleotides, the CDR3 is TGTGCCAGCAGCCCACCGGGACCGCCTCGGGAGCAGTACTTC. Residues: CASSPPGPPREQYF.

This clonotype came up a few times. The chain carries TRBV12-3 or TRBV12-4 and TRBJ2-2; D remains unclear. V gave up 7 bases and J gave up 3 bases, with 6 bases separating them. There are 12 residues in the CDR3. This CDR3 reads CASILHTGELFF. The CDR3 nucleotides are TGTGCCAGCATCCTTCACACCGGGGAGCTGTTTTTT.

This clonotype was seen at least ten times. This sequence joins TRBV5-1 and TRBJ2-2; D is possibly TRBD1 or TRBD2 (5 bases each). The CDR3 extends over 15 amino acids. V was shortened by 4 bases and J by 10 bases, with 20 bases between the two germline ends. Germline CDR1 is SGHRS and CDR2 is YFSETQ. This CDR3 is CASSRGDPRVEELFF. The CDR3, as DNA: TGCGCCAGCAGCCGAGGGGACCCCAGGGTTGAGGAGCTGTTTTTT.

The chain employs TRBV18 and TRBJ1-5; D is possibly TRBD1 (5 bases). The length of the CDR3 is 16 residues. Germline loops: CDR1 KGHSH, CDR2 LQKENI. V gave up 6 bases and J gave up 5 bases, with 20 bases separating them. The CDR3, as DNA: TGTGCCAGCTCCCCGACTCGGGCAGGGAGAGATCAGCCCCAGCATTTT. Translated: CASSPTRAGRDQPQHF.